This T cell receptor beta chain was obtained from a study of liver allograft versus peripheral blood T cells. Study at large: Blood and transplanted-liver T cell receptor repertoires from recipients were compared. General study points: Peripheral blood T cell receptor repertoires reportedly differed from those found within liver allografts.

In its sample, this clonotype was seen a few times. What it binds is unknown. The CDR3 extends over 13 amino acids. Between the trimmed V and J ends, which lost 5 bases and 13 bases, there was a span of 18 bases. CDR1 and CDR2 (germline): SGHTA, FQGNSA. From the reads, TCRdb called clonotypes with MiXCR, one entry per CDR3 protein. Of under 2,000 distinct CDR3 sequences listed, roughly 16% are singletons. The chain carries TRBV7-2 and TRBJ2-1; D is perhaps TRBD1 (6 bases). This sequence originates from a human patient who had a liver transplant. Some T cells may be provided by the graft donor. CDR3 DNA sequence: TGTGCCAGCAGCCGAGGGGCGGCAGGGGAACAGTTCTTC. Translated, it gives CASSRGAAGEQFF.